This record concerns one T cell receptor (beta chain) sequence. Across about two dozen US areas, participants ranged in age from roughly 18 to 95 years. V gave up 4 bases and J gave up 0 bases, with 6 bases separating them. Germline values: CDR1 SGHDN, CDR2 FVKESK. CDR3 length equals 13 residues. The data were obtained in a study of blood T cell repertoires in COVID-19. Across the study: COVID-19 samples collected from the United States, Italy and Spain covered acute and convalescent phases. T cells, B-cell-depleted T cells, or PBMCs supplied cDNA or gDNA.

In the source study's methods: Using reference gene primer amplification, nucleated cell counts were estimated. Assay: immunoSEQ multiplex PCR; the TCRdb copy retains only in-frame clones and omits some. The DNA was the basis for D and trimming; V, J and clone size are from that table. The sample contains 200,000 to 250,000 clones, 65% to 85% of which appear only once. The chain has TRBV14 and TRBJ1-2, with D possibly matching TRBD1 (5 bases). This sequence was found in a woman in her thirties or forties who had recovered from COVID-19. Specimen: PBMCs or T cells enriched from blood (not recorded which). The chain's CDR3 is CASSRDSNYGYTF. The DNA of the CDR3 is TGTGCCAGCAGCCGGGACTCTAACTATGGCTACACCTTC.